This T cell receptor beta chain originates from a study of cytomegalovirus exposure and HLA in healthy donors. Study-wide findings and caveats: Earlier findings revealed that most TCR beta V segments proved productive either about 90% or about 30% of the time. An observed cluster of highly shared sequence variants was recorded as a likely sequencing artifact.

A remark on this clone: Its target is unknown.

The germline gives CDR1 LGHNA, CDR2 YSLEER. The length of the CDR3 is 13 residues. V lost 0 bases and J lost 5, with 7 bases in between. 13 Jbeta primers and 60 Vbeta primers were used for the PCR. Profiled with immunoSEQ multiplex PCR; TCRdb holds only in-frame clones, not every one. The sample has over 100,000 clones; approximately 72% are singletons. The receptor was derived from a man aged 18 to 29 in good health and CMV-seronegative. Source material: PBMCs. The chain employs TRBV4-3 and TRBJ1-2, with D unclear. As DNA, the CDR3 is TGCGCCAGCAGCCAAGATCCCGGGTATGGCTACACCTTC. Residues: CASSQDPGYGYTF.